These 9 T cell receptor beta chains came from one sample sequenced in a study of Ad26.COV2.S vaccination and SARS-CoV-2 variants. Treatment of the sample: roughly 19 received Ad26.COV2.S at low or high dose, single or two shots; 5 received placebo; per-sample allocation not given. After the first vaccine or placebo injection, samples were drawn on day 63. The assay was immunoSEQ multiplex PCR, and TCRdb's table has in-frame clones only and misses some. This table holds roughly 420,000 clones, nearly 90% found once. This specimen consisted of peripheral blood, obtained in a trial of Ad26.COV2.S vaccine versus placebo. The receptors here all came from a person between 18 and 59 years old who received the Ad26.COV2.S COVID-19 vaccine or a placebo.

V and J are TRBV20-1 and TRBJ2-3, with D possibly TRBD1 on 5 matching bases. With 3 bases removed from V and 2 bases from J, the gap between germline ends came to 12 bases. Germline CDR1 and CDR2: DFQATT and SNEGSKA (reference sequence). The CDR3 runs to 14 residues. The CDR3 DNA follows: TGCAGTGCTAGTAAACAGGAATACACAGATACGCAGTATTTT. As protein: CSASKQEYTDTQYF.

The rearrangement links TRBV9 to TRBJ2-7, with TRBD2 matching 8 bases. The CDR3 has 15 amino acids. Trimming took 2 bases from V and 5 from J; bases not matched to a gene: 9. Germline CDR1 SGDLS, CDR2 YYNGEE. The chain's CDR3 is CASSVAAGGGNEQYF. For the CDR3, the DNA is TGTGCCAGCAGCGTCGCGGCCGGGGGGGGGAACGAGCAGTACTTC.

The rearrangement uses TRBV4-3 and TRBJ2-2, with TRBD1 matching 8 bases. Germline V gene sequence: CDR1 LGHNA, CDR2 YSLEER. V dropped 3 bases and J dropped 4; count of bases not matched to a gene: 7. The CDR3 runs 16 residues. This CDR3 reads CASSHLGQGGTGELFF. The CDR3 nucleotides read TGCGCCAGCAGCCACCTCGGACAGGGTGGCACCGGGGAGCTGTTTTTT.

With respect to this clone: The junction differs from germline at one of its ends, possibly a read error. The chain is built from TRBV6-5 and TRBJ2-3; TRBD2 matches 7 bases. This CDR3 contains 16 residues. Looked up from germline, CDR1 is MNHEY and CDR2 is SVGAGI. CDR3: CANSYFAGAGTDTQYF. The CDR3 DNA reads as TGTGCCAACAGTTATTTCGCGGGAGCGGGCACAGATACGCAGTATTTT.

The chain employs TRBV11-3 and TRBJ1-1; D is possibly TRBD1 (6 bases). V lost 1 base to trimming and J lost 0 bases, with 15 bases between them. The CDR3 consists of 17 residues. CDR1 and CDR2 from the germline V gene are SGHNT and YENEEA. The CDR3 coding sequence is TGTGCCAGCAGCTTAGCAGTTGCCAGGGGCTTGAACACTGAAGCTTTCTTT. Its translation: CASSLAVARGLNTEAFF.

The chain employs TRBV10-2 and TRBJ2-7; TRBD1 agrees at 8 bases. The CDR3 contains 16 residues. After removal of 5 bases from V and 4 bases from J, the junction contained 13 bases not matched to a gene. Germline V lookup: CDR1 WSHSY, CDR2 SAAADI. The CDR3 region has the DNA TGCGCCAGCAGTTTTAAGACTCCAGGGGGCACGTACGAGCAGTACTTC. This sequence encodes CASSFKTPGGTYEQYF.

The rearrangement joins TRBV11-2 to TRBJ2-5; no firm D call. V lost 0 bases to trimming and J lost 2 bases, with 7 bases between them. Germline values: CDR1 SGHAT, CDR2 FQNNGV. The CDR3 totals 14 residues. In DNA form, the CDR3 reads TGTGCCAGCAGCTTAGACCGTTGGCAAGAGACCCAGTACTTC. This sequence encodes CASSLDRWQETQYF.

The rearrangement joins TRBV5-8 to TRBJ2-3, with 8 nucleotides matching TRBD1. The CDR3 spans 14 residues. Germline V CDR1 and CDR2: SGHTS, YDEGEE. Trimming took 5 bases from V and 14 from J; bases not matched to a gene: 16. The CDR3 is CASRDREELVSRYF. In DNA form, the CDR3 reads TGTGCCAGCAGGGACAGGGAAGAACTGGTGTCAAGGTATTTT.

CDR3 loop: CSVEDTGTGAGNTIYF. The DNA for the CDR3 is TGCAGCGTTGAAGATACCGGGACAGGGGCTGGAAACACCATATATTTT. The rearrangement uses TRBV29-1 and TRBJ1-3; 10 bases line up with TRBD1. The V segment lost 0 bases and the J segment 2 bases; nucleotides outside the gene matches: 4. Germline V CDR1 and CDR2: SQVTM, ANQGSEA. The CDR3 is 16 residues long.